The T cell receptor (beta chain) described here comes from a study of shared clonotypes between healthy human individuals. Study-wide findings and caveats: Four donors held about 5% of naive CD4 clonotypes in common.

This CDR3 contains 12 residues. Per the germline V gene, CDR1 is MDHEN and CDR2 is SYDVKM. Between the trimmed V and J ends, which lost 5 bases and 0 bases, there was a span of 4 bases. Libraries were prepared by immunoSEQ multiplex PCR; TCRdb keeps only in-frame clonotypes and omits some of them. The data contain some 2.3 million clones, approximately 95% of them singletons. For this clone: Its antigen is not identified. Other nucleotide sequences from this sample produce the same CDR3.

The sample taken for sequencing was naive CD4+ T cells from PBMCs. As to subset: CD45RA+ positively selected. The receptor was derived from a man in his late teens or twenties in good health. Some clones in this sample may be carry-over from other donors' samples. The chain carries TRBV28 and TRBJ1-2; D is ambiguous. The CDR3 here is CASSQANYGYTF. CDR3 DNA: TGTGCCAGCAGTCAGGCTAACTATGGCTACACCTTC.